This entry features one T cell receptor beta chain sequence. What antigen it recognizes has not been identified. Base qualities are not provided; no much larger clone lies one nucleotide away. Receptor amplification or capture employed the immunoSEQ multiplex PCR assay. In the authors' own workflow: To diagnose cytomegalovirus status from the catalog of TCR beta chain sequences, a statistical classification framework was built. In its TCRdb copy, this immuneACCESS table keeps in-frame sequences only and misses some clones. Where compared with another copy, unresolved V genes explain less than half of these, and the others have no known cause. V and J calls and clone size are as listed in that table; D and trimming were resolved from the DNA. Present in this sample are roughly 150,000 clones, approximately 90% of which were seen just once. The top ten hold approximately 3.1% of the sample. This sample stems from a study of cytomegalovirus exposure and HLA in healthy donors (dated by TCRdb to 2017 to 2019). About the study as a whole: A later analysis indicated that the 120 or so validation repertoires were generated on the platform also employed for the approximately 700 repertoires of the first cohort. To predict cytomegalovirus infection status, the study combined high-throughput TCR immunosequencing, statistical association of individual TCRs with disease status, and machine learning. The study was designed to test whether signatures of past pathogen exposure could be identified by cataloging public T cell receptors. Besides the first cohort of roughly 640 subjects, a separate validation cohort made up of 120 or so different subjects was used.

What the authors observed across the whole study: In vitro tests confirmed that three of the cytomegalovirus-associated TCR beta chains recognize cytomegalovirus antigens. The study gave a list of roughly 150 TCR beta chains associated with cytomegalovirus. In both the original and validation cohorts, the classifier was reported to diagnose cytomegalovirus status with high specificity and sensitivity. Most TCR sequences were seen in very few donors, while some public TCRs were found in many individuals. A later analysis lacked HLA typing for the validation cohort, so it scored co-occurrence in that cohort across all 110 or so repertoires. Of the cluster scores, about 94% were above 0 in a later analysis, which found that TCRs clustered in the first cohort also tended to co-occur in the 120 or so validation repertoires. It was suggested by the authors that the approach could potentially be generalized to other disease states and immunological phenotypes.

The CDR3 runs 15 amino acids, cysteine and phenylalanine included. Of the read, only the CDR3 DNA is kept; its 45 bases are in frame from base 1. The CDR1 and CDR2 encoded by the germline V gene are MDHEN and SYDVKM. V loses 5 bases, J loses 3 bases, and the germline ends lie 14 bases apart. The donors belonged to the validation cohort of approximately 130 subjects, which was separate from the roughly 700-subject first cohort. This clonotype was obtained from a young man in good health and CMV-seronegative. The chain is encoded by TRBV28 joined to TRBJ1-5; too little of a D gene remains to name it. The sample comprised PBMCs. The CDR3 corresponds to CASSTRGRFNQPQHF. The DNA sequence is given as TGTGCCAGCAGTACGCGGGGAAGATTCAATCAGCCCCAGCATTTT.